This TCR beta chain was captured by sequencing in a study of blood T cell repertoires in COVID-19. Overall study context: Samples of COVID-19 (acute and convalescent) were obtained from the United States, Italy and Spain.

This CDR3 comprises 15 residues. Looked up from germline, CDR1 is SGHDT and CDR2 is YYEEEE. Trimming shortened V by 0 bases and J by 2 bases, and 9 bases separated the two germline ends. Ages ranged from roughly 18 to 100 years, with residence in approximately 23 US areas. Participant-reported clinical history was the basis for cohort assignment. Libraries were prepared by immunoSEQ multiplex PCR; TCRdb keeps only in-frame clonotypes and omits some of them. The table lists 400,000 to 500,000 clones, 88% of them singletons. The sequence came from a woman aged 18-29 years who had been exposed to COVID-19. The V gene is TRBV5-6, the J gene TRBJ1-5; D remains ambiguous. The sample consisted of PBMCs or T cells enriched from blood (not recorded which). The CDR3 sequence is CASSLGGLGNQPQHF. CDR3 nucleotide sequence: TGTGCCAGCAGCTTGGGAGGGCTGGGCAATCAGCCCCAGCATTTT. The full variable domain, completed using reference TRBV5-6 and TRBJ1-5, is DAGVTQSPTHLIKTRGQQVTLRCSPKSGHDTVSWYQQALGQGPQFIFQYYEEEERQRGNFPDRFSGHQFPNYSSELNVNALLLGDSALYLCASSLGGLGNQPQHFGDGTRLSIL.